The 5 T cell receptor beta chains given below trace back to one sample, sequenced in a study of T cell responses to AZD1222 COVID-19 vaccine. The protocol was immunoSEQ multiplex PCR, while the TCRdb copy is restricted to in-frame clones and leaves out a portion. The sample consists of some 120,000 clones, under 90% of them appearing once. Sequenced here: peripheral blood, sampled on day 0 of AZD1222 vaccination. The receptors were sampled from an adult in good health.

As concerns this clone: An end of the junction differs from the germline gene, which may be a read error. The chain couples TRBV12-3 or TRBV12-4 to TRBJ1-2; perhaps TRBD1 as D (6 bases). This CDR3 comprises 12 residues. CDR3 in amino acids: CASSLGGAGHHF. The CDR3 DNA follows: TGTGCCAGCAGTTTAGGGGGGGCAGGCCACCACTTC.

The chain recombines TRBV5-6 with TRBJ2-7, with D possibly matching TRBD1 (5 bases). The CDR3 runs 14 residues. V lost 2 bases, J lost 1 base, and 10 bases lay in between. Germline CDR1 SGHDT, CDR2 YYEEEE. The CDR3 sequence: CASSFSTASYEQYF. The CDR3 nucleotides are TGTGCCAGCAGCTTTTCGACAGCATCCTACGAGCAGTACTTC.

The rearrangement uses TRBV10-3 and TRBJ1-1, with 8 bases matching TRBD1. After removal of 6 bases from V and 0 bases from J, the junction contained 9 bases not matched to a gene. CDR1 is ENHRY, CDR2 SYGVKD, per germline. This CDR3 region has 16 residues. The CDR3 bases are TGTGCCATCAGAACGGACAGGGCACCGATGAACACTGAAGCTTTCTTT. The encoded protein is CAIRTDRAPMNTEAFF.

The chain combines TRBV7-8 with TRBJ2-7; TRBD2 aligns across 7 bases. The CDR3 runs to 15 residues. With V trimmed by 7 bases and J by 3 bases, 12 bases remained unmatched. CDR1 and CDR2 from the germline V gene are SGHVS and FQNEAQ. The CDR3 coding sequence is TGTGCCAGCACCGTAGGGCCGCGGGGGTACTACGAGCAGTACTTC. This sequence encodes CASTVGPRGYYEQYF.

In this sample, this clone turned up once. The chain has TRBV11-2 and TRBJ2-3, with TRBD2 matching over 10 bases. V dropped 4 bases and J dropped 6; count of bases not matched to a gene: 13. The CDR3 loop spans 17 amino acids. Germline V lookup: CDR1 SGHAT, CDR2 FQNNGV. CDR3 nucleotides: TGTGCCAGCAGCTACGACAGGACTAGCGGAGGACGTGATACGCAGTATTTT. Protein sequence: CASSYDRTSGGRDTQYF. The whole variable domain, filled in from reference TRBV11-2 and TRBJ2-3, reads EAGVAQSPRYKIIEKRQSVAFWCNPISGHATLYWYQQILGQGPKLLIQFQNNGVVDDSQLPKDRFSAERLKGVDSTLKIQPAKLEDSAVYLCASSYDRTSGGRDTQYFGPGTRLTVL.